This TCR beta chain was obtained from a study of Graves' ophthalmopathy and Graves' hyperthyroidism. Losses at the gene ends were 5 bases for V and 1 base for J; bases not matched to a gene: 8. The CDR3 length is 15 residues. For repertoire sequencing, the TCR beta CDR3 regions were amplified from RNA transcripts. After a first-round RT-PCR with HTBI primers, a second-round multiplex PCR was run. TCRdb reprocessed the multiplex PCR reads via MiXCR and lists one record per CDR3 protein. Among roughly 410,000 distinct CDR3 sequences listed, 15% were seen once. In this sample, this clonotype turned up many times.

This clonotype was sampled from a woman between 18 and 29 years old with stable Graves' hyperthyroidism. The rearrangement uses TRBV12-3 or TRBV12-4 and TRBJ2-7, with 7 bases that match TRBD1. The specimen sequenced was peripheral blood. CDR3 sequence reads: CASSPRQGLSYEQYF. CDR3 bases: TGTGCCAGCAGTCCCCGACAGGGTCTATCCTACGAGCAGTACTTC.